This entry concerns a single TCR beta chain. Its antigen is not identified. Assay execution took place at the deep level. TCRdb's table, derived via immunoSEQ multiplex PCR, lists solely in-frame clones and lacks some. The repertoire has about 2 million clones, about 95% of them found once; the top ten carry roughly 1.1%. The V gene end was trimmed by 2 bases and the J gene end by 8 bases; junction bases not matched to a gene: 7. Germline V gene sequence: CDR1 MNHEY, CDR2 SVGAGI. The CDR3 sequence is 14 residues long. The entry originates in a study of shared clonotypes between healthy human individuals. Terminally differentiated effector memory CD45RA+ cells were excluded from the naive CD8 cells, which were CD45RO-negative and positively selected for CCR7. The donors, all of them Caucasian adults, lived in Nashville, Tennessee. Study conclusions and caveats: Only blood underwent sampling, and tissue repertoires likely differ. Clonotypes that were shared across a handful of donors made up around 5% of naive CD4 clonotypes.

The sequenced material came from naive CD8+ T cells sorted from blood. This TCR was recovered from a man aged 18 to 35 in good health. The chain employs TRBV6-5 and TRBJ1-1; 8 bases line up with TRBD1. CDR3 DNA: TGTGCCAGCAGTTACGCCTACCGGGACAGGGAAGCTTTCTTT. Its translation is CASSYAYRDREAFF.